This entry describes one T cell receptor (beta chain). Its antigen is still unknown. This entry is derived from a study of graft-versus-host responses after intestinal transplantation. Turning to the study itself: Each patient got anti-thymocyte globulin induction, then tacrolimus and steroids for around three years. Study-wide points: Individuals who had graft-donor T cell macrochimerism had allografts that showed high graft-versus-host to host-versus-graft clonal ratios. Levels of circulating GvH clones at their peak were associated with early post-transplant HvG declines. Some GvH clones were seen earlier in gut or blood, suggesting intestinal origin.

V lost 6 bases and J lost 5; bases outside the gene matches: 8. Germline V gene data show CDR1 as MNHEY and CDR2 as SVGAGI. The CDR3 loop spans 14 amino acids. TCRdb's table, derived via immunoSEQ multiplex PCR, lists solely in-frame clones and lacks some. The sample carries 85,000 to 100,000 clones, 90% recorded once. The rearrangement uses TRBV6-5 and TRBJ2-3, with 7 bases that match TRBD2. The specimen comprised unstimulated CD4+ T cells sorted from spleen or lymph node cells, sampled before intestinal transplant. This sequence originates from a human donor who received an intestinal transplant. CDR3 sequence reads: CASSPGTTRDTQYF. CDR3 nucleotide sequence: TGTGCCAGCAGCCCCGGGACTACCCGAGATACGCAGTATTTT.